The 29 T cell receptor beta chains below come from one sample, sequenced in a study of post-analysis software for immune sequencing data. Findings of the study overall: About 5 TRBV segments (TRBV5-6, TRBV5-1 and TRBV20-1 among them) occurred more frequently in patients than in controls.

TCR beta cDNA libraries included unique molecular identifiers. MiXCR, run by TCRdb on the PCR reads, gives a single entry per CDR3 protein. The sample contains 400,000 to 500,000 distinct CDR3 sequences, roughly 40% of which appear only once. Their antigens remain unidentified. Source material: blood. These receptors were collected from a girl aged 2 to 10 with multiple sclerosis.

This sequence joins TRBV3-1 and TRBJ1-2; TRBD1 aligns across 7 bases. Germline lookup yields CDR1 LGHDT and CDR2 YNNKEL (reference sequence). The V and J ends lost 2 bases and 4 bases, in that order; junction bases with no gene match: 7. There are 15 residues in the CDR3. CDR3: CASSQHGTEGYGYTF. The CDR3 DNA follows: TGTGCCAGCAGCCAACACGGGACAGAGGGCTATGGCTACACCTTC.

This clonotype has a handful of counts. The chain has TRBV28 and TRBJ2-7; 8 bases align to TRBD2. V gave up 5 bases and J gave up 3 bases; unmatched junction bases: 6. This CDR3 contains 14 residues. CDR1 is MDHEN and CDR2 is SYDVKM in the germline V gene. CDR3 amino acids: CASSPHGTSYEQYF. As DNA, the CDR3 is TGTGCCAGCAGTCCGCATGGGACTAGCTACGAGCAGTACTTC.

The chain uses TRBV13 and TRBJ2-3, with 7 positions matching TRBD2. The J segment lost 0 bases and the V segment lost 1 base, leaving 4 bases of the junction unmatched. The CDR3 totals 16 residues. Germline V gene sequence: CDR1 PRHDT, CDR2 FYEKMQ (reference sequence). The DNA of the CDR3 is TGTGCCAGCAGCTTAGTCCAGCGGGGTAGCACAGATACGCAGTATTTT. Translated, it gives CASSLVQRGSTDTQYF. The full variable domain, its missing parts supplied by reference TRBV13 and TRBJ2-3, is AAGVIQSPRHLIKEKRETATLKCYPIPRHDTVYWYQQGPGQDPQFLISFYEKMQSDKGSIPDRFSAQQFSDYHSELNMSSLELGDSALYFCASSLVQRGSTDTQYFGPGTRLTVL.

The V and J genes are TRBV6-2 or TRBV6-3 and TRBJ2-4, with 7 positions matching TRBD2. CDR1 and CDR2 (germline): MNHEY, SVGEGT. V shed 5 bases, J shed 8 bases, and the junction held 9 bases outside the gene matches. The CDR3 loop spans 14 amino acids. CDR3 residues: CASSPHTRGDIQYF. DNA for the CDR3: TGTGCCAGCAGTCCACACACCCGGGGGGACATTCAGTACTTC.

This clonotype has a handful of counts. At one end the junction does not follow the germline gene, possibly because of a read error. J is TRBJ2-7 and V is TRBV12-3 or TRBV12-4, with unresolved D. The CDR3 has 14 amino acids. As DNA, the CDR3 is TGTGCTAGCACCAAATCCCCAGATTCCTACGAGCAGTACTTC. Amino acid sequence: CASTKSPDSYEQYF.

This clonotype was detected only a few times. The V and J genes are TRBV4-3 and TRBJ1-1; D perhaps matches TRBD1 (5 bases). Germline V gives CDR1 LGHNA, CDR2 YSLEER. CDR3 length: 17 amino acids. V was pared by 0 bases and J by 1 base, with 15 bases between. CDR3 sequence (DNA): TGCGCCAGCAGCCAAGATCAATTGGGGACCGCGAACACTGAAGCTTTCTTT. Translation gives CASSQDQLGTANTEAFF.

This clonotype was counted between two and nine times. The rearrangement links TRBV20-1 to TRBJ2-7; 7 bases fit TRBD1. This CDR3 is built from 14 residues. The V gene end was trimmed by 1 base and the J gene end by 4 bases; junction bases not matched to a gene: 7. Germline V gene data show CDR1 as DFQATT and CDR2 as SNEGSKA (reference sequence). CDR3 in DNA: TGCAGTGCTAGAGTGGACAGGAGTCTTTACGAGCAGTACTTC. It specifies CSARVDRSLYEQYF.

The rearrangement uses TRBV5-6 and TRBJ1-4; the D gene is possibly TRBD1 (5 bases). V was shortened by 1 base and J by 5 bases, with 9 bases between the two germline ends. CDR1 and CDR2 (germline): SGHDT, YYEEEE. The CDR3 extends over 14 amino acids. The CDR3 reads CASSLPGTNEKLFF. In DNA, the CDR3 is TGTGCCAGCAGCTTGCCGGGGACGAATGAAAAACTGTTTTTT.

In this sample, this clonotype turned up a few times. The chain links TRBV20-1 to TRBJ2-1; D may correspond to TRBD1 or TRBD2 (5 bases each). Trimming cost V 6 bases and J 5 bases, with 17 bases left between them. CDR3 size: 14 residues. From germline, CDR1 is DFQATT and CDR2 SNEGSKA (reference sequence). The CDR3 coding sequence is TGCAGTGCCATGTTCGGGACCCTAAACAATGAGCAGTTCTTC. Translated, it gives CSAMFGTLNNEQFF.

The chain recombines TRBV28 with TRBJ1-2, with D perhaps TRBD1 (5 bases). The CDR3 covers 15 residues. CDR1 and CDR2 from the germline V gene are MDHEN and SYDVKM. Trimming cost V 7 bases and J 6 bases, with 21 bases left between them. The chain's CDR3 is CASIHAQVHTDGYTF. CDR3 coding DNA: TGTGCCAGCATCCACGCACAGGTGCATACTGATGGCTACACCTTC.

The table lists this clonotype with a count of one. The chain has TRBV4-1 and TRBJ2-7; weak D call: TRBD1 (5 bases). The CDR3 loop spans 14 amino acids. Trimming removed 3 bases from V and 0 bases from J, with 9 bases in between. CDR1 and CDR2 from the germline V gene are MGHRA and YSYEKL. Here the CDR3 reads CASSQGPSSYEQYF. The CDR3 region has the DNA TGCGCCAGCAGCCAGGGGCCGAGCTCCTACGAGCAGTACTTC.

This clonotype was seen a handful of times. The chain recombines TRBV6-1 with TRBJ2-5; the D gene could be TRBD1 or TRBD2 (5 bases each). V lost 6 bases to trimming and J lost 5 bases, with 16 bases between them. This CDR3 has 14 residues. CDR1 and CDR2 (germline): MNHNS, SASEGT. The CDR3 DNA reads as TGTGCCAGCAGGGCCGGGACCCAGCAGGAGACCCAGTACTTC. Protein product: CASRAGTQQETQYF.

Only a few counts were recorded for this clonotype. The chain uses TRBV9 and TRBJ1-2, with TRBD1 as a possible D gene (5 bases). Trimming removed 0 bases from V and 2 bases from J, with 14 bases in between. The CDR3 has 16 residues. CDR1 SGDLS and CDR2 YYNGEE come from the germline V gene. The CDR3: CASSVEVGDPNYGYTF. CDR3 nucleotide sequence: TGTGCCAGCAGCGTAGAGGTAGGGGACCCGAACTATGGCTACACCTTC.

On this clonotype itself: The junction shows a germline mismatch at one end, possibly a read error. V gene TRBV29-1 combines with J gene TRBJ1-2; D is possibly TRBD1 (5 bases). This CDR3 is built from 13 residues. Germline CDR1 SQVTM, CDR2 ANQGSEA. CDR3 sequence: CGFPSGTHYGYTF. The CDR3 DNA follows: TGCGGCTTCCCGAGCGGGACTCACTATGGCTACACCTTT. Combining the CDR3 with reference TRBV29-1 and TRBJ1-2 gives the whole variable domain SAVISQKPSRDICQRGTSLTIQCQVDSQVTMMFWYRQQPGQSLTLIATANQGSEATYESGFVIDKFPISRPNLTFSTLTVSNMSPEDSSIYLCGFPSGTHYGYTFGSGTRLTVV.

This rearrangement joins TRBV29-1 to TRBJ2-7; the D is unclear. V gave up 2 bases and J gave up 4 bases, with 9 bases separating them. Germline V gene lookup returns CDR1 SQVTM and CDR2 ANQGSEA. The CDR3 contains 12 residues. CDR3 residues: CSVEQVGYEQYF. The CDR3 region has the DNA TGCAGCGTTGAACAGGTTGGTTACGAGCAGTACTTC.

The CDR3 loop is CASSLDEGTGELFF. The DNA for the CDR3 is TGTGCCAGCAGCTTAGATGAGGGAACCGGGGAGCTGTTTTTT. The genes are TRBV7-7 and TRBJ2-2; possibly TRBD2 for D (5 bases). Trimming took off 1 base at V and 5 bases at J, with 8 bases between the two ends. The germline V gene encodes CDR1 SSHAT and CDR2 FNYEAQ (reference sequence). CDR3 length: 14 amino acids. Based on the CDR3 plus reference TRBV7-7 and TRBJ2-2, the full variable domain is GAGVSQSPRYKVTKRGQDVTLRCDPISSHATLYWYQQALGQGPEFLTYFNYEAQPDKSGLPSDRFSAERPEGSISTLTIQRTEQRDSAMYRCASSLDEGTGELFFGEGSRLTVL.

The V gene is TRBV2, the J gene TRBJ1-6, with D possibly TRBD1 on 5 matching bases. Trimming pared 7 bases from V and 0 bases from J, leaving 10 bases between. The CDR3 sequence is 15 residues long. Germline values: CDR1 SNHLY, CDR2 FYNNEI. The DNA for the CDR3 is TGTGCCAGCATACGGGGGAGCTCCTATAATTCACCCCTCCACTTT. It specifies CASIRGSSYNSPLHF.

The chain uses TRBV2 and TRBJ1-2; no reliable D call. This CDR3 has 15 amino acids. Germline V gene lookup returns CDR1 SNHLY and CDR2 FYNNEI. V lost 1 base and J lost 4, with 13 bases in between. CDR3 residues: CASSEVARALYGYTF. The CDR3 nucleotides are TGTGCCAGCAGTGAAGTGGCAAGGGCCCTCTATGGCTACACCTTC.

This chain connects TRBV29-1 to TRBJ2-2; possibly TRBD1 for D (5 bases). Germline CDR1 and CDR2: SQVTM and ANQGSEA. The CDR3 runs to 14 residues. V lost 4 bases and J 4 bases, leaving 13 bases between the germline ends. The CDR3 protein is CSVADRASTGELFF. The CDR3 DNA sequence: TGCAGCGTTGCCGACAGAGCCTCCACCGGGGAGCTGTTTTTT.

The rearrangement joins TRBV25-1 to TRBJ2-5; 10 bases fit TRBD1. J gave up 3 bases and V 7 bases, and 2 bases lay outside the gene matches. The CDR3 has 13 residues. Germline V gene lookup returns CDR1 MGHDK and CDR2 SYGVNS. The CDR3 DNA is TGTGCCAGCAAGGGACAGGGGAAAGAGACCCAGTACTTC. Translated: CASKGQGKETQYF.

The chain is built from TRBV12-3 or TRBV12-4 and TRBJ2-1; 11 positions agree with TRBD2. The CDR3 is made up of 13 amino acids. Unmatched junction bases numbered 3, after V lost 2 bases and J lost 12 bases. The CDR3 nucleotides read TGTGCCAGCAGTTTACTAGCGGGGGGTGGGCAGTTCTTC. As protein: CASSLLAGGGQFF.

The chain employs TRBV12-5 and TRBJ2-1; D remains unclear. Per germline, CDR1 LGHNT and CDR2 FRNRAP. There are 11 residues in the CDR3. V gave up 5 bases and J gave up 10 bases, with 9 bases separating them. The CDR3 reads CASGPDDEQFF. The CDR3 DNA reads as TGTGCTAGTGGTCCGGATGACGAGCAGTTCTTC. The full variable domain, its missing parts supplied by reference TRBV12-5 and TRBJ2-1, is DARVTQTPRHKVTEMGQEVTMRCQPILGHNTVFWYRQTMMQGLELLAYFRNRAPLDDSGMPKDRFSAEMPDATLATLKIQPSEPRDSAVYFCASGPDDEQFFGPGTRLTVL.

The chain employs TRBV20-1 and TRBJ2-1; TRBD2 matches at 8 bases. The CDR3 has 15 residues. Germline assignment: CDR1 DFQATT and CDR2 SNEGSKA (reference sequence). The V segment lost 6 bases and the J segment 0 bases; nucleotides outside the gene matches: 7. DNA for the CDR3: TGCAGTGCCCGGGGGGGAAAACGCTCCTACAATGAGCAGTTCTTC. It is translated as CSARGGKRSYNEQFF.

This chain uses TRBV6-4 with TRBJ2-3, with a weak D call TRBD2 (5 bases). Trimming pared 3 bases from V and 4 bases from J, leaving 14 bases between. The CDR3 totals 15 residues. Germline CDR1 and CDR2: MRHNA and SNTAGT. This CDR3 reads CASSEGGSRSDTQYF. DNA of the CDR3: TGTGCCAGCAGTGAAGGTGGGAGCCGGTCAGATACGCAGTATTTT.

In this sample, this clonotype turned up a few times. This chain links TRBV6-5 with TRBJ2-5, with D possibly TRBD1 on 6 matching bases. V lost 0 bases and J 3 bases, leaving 29 bases between the germline ends. Germline V gene data show CDR1 as MNHEY and CDR2 as SVGAGI. The CDR3 is 21 amino acids. The CDR3 DNA is TGTGCCAGCAGTTACTCCTACCCCAACCTACTTACAGGGACCCCAAAAGAGACCCAGTACTTC. It yields the protein CASSYSYPNLLTGTPKETQYF.

The V gene is TRBV5-1, the J gene TRBJ2-1; possibly TRBD2 for D (6 bases). Trimming took 5 bases from V and 4 from J, leaving 16 bases between them. The CDR3 has 15 amino acids. Germline values: CDR1 SGHRS, CDR2 YFSETQ. Written as DNA, the CDR3 is TGCGCCAGCAGATCTTACTCCGGGGGATACAATGAGCAGTTCTTC. This gives the protein CASRSYSGGYNEQFF.

The V call is TRBV11-2, the J call TRBJ2-3, with 11 bases that match TRBD1. The V segment lost 5 bases and the J segment 1 base; nucleotides outside the gene matches: 17. There are 20 residues in the CDR3. The germline V gene encodes CDR1 SGHAT and CDR2 FQNNGV. CDR3 nucleotide sequence: TGTGCCAGCAGCCCATCCCCTGGGACAGGGGGTAAGTTAGGCACAGATACGCAGTATTTT. Protein: CASSPSPGTGGKLGTDTQYF. Together with reference TRBV11-2 and TRBJ2-3, the CDR3 gives the full variable domain: EAGVAQSPRYKIIEKRQSVAFWCNPISGHATLYWYQQILGQGPKLLIQFQNNGVVDDSQLPKDRFSAERLKGVDSTLKIQPAKLEDSAVYLCASSPSPGTGGKLGTDTQYFGPGTRLTVL.

CDR3 protein: CSVASPNNEQFF. The CDR3 DNA follows: TGCAGCGTTGCTAGTCCAAACAATGAGCAGTTCTTC. The gene calls are TRBV29-1 and TRBJ2-1; D remains ambiguous. Trimming left V 4 bases short and J 5 bases short, with 9 bases between. The CDR3 covers 12 residues. Looked up from germline, CDR1 is SQVTM and CDR2 is ANQGSEA.

A few counts support this clonotype. The V gene is TRBV7-2, the J gene TRBJ1-2; D ambiguous. CDR3 length: 12 amino acids. Trimming left V 2 bases short and J 8 bases short, with 9 bases between. Germline CDR1 is SGHTA and CDR2 is FQGNSA. CDR3 in amino acids: CASSLLLGGYTF. The CDR3 DNA is TGTGCCAGCAGCTTATTGCTGGGCGGCTACACCTTC.